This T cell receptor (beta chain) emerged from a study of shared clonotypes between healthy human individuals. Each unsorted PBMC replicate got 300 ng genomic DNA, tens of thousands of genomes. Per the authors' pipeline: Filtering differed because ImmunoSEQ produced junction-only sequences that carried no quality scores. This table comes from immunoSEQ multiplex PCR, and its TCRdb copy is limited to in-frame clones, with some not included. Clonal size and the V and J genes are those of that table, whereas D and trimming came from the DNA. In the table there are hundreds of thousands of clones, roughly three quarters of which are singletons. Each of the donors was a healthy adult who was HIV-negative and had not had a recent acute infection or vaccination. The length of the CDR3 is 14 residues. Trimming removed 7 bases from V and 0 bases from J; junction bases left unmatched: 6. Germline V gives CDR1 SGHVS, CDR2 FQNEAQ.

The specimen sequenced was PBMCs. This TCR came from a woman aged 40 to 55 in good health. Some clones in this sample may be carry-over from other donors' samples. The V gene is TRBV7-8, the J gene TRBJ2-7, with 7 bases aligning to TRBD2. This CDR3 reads CASKLPGGSYEQYF. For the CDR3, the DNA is TGTGCCAGCAAGCTCCCGGGAGGCTCCTACGAGCAGTACTTC.